This T cell receptor beta chain stems from a study of PD-1 blockade in classical Hodgkin lymphoma. This CDR3 is built from 14 residues. CDR1 and CDR2 from the germline V gene are LNHDA and SQIVND (reference sequence). V shed 5 bases and J 4 bases; nucleotides not matched to a gene: 5. All patients experienced relapse after autologous stem cell transplantation, and brentuximab vedotin exposure was variable. This clone was observed a few times. The antigen is unknown. Repertoires were generated with immunoSEQ multiplex PCR, while TCRdb's copy carries only in-frame clones and drops some. The sample carries 150,000 or so clones, about 78% recorded once. Overall study results and limits: TCR diversity at baseline was reported to be reduced in newly diagnosed patients relative to healthy donors.

This clonotype was obtained from a human donor with classical Hodgkin lymphoma. This rearrangement joins TRBV19 to TRBJ2-4; TRBD2 agrees at 7 bases. The specimen was peripheral blood mononuclear cells (PBMCs), collected before the second cycle of nivolumab. The CDR3 protein is CASSLRDYKNIQYF. CDR3 DNA: TGTGCCAGTAGTCTCCGGGACTATAAAAACATTCAGTACTTC.